This entry concerns a single T cell receptor (beta chain). Its matching antigen is unknown. These data belong to a study of response to subunit inactivated influenza vaccine. Germline values: CDR1 MDHEN, CDR2 SYDVKM. There are 14 residues in the CDR3. With 3 bases removed from V and 3 bases from J, the gap between germline ends came to 11 bases. The study's findings and limits: New T cells are recruited in small numbers by each seasonal influenza vaccination, according to the authors' suggestion.

TCRdb re-derived calls from the RT-PCR reads in MiXCR, one entry per CDR3 protein. The sample records approximately 680,000 distinct CDR3 sequences, approximately 14% being singletons. Source: PBMCs from blood, taken about 12 days after vaccination. J is TRBJ1-2 and V is TRBV28; D remains ambiguous. The receptor comes from a man aged 45-60 years who received an inactivated influenza vaccine. CDR3 region: CASSFPRRDYGYTF. The CDR3, as DNA: TGTGCCAGCAGTTTTCCCCGCCGGGACTATGGCTACACCTTC.